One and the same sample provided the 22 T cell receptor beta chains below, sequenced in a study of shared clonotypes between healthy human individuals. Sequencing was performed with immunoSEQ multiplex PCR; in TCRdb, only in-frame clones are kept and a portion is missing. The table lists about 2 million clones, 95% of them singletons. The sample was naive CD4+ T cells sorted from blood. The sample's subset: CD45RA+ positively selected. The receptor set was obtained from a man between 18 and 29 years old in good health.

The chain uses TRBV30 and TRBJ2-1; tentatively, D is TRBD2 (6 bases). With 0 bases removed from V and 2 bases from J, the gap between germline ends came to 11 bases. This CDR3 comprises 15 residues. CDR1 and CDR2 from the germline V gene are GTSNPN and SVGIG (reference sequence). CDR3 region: CAWSVELAPYNEQFF. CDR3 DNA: TGTGCCTGGAGTGTAGAACTAGCACCCTACAATGAGCAGTTCTTC.

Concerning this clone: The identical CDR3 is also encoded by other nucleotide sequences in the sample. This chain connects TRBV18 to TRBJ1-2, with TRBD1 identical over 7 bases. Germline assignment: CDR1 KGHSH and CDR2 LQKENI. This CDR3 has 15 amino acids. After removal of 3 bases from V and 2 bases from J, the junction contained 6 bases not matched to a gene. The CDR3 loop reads CASSPGTDTNYGYTF. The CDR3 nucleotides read TGTGCCAGCTCACCCGGGACAGACACGAACTATGGCTACACCTTC.

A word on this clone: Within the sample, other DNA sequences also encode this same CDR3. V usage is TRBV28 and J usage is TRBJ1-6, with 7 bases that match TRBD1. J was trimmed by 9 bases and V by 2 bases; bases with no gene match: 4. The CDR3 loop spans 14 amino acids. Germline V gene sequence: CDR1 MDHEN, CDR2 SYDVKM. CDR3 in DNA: TGTGCCAGCAGTTTACGAGGGGGCGGTTCACCCCTCCACTTT. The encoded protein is CASSLRGGGSPLHF.

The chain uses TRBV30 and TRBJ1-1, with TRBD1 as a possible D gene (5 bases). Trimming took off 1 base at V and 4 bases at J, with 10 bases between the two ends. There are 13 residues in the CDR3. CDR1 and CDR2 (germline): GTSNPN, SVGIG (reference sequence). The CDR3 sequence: CAWSGLGTTEAFF. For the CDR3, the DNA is TGTGCCTGGAGTGGGCTGGGGACCACTGAAGCTTTCTTT.

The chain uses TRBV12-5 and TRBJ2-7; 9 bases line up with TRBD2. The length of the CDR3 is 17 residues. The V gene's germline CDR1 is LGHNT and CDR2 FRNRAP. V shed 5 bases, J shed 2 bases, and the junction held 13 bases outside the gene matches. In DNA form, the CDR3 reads TGTGCTAGTGGTCAACGCCACAGCGGGAGGTTTCCCTACGAGCAGTACTTC. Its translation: CASGQRHSGRFPYEQYF.

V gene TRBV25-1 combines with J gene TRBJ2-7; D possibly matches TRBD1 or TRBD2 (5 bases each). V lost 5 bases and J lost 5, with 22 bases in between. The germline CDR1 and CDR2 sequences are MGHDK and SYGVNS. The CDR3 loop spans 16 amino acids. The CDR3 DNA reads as TGTGCCAGCAGTCTATGGGACGTGGTGTCCTCTAACGAGCAGTACTTC. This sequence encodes CASSLWDVVSSNEQYF.

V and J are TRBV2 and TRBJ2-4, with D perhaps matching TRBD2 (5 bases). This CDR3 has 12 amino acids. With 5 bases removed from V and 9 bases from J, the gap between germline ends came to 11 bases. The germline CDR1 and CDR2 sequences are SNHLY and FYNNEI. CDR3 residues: CASSMDWGIQYF. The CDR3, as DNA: TGTGCCAGCAGTATGGACTGGGGCATTCAGTACTTC.

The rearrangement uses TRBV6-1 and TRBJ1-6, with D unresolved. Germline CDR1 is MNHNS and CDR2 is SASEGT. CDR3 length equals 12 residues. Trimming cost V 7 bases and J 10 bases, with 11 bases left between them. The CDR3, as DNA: TGTGCCAGCACCGAGGTAGGATCACCCCTCCACTTT. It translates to CASTEVGSPLHF.

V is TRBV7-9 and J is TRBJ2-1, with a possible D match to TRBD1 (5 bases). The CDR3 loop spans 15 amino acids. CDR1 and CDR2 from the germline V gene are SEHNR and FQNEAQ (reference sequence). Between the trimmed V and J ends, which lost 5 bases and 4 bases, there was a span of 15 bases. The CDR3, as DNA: TGTGCCAGCAGCCCTAGGGGCCTCCCATACAATGAGCAGTTCTTC. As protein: CASSPRGLPYNEQFF.

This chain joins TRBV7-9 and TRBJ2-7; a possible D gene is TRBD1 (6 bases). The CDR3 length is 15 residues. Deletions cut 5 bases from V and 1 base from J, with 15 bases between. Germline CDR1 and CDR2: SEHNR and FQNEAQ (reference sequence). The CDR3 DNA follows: TGTGCCAGCAGCCGAACCGGGACATTTTCCTACGAGCAGTACTTC. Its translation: CASSRTGTFSYEQYF.

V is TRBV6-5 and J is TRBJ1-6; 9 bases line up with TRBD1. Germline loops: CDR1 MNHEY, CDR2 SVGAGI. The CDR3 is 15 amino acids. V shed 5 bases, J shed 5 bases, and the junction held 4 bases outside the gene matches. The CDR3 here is CASSTGTGNNSPLHF. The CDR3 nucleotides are TGTGCCAGCAGTACCGGGACAGGGAATAATTCACCCCTCCACTTT.

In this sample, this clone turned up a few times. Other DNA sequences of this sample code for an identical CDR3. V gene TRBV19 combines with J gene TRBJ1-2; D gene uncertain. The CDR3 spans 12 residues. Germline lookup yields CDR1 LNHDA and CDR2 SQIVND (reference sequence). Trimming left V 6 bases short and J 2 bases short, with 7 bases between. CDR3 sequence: CASSGPNYGYTF. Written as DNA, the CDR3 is TGTGCCAGTAGCGGACCGAACTATGGCTACACCTTC.

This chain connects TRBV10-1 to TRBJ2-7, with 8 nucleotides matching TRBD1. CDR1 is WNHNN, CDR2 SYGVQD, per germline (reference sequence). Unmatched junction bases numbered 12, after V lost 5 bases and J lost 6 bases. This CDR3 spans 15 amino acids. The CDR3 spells CASSPRRQGAREQYF. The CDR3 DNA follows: TGCGCCAGCAGTCCAAGGAGGCAGGGGGCTCGCGAGCAGTACTTC.

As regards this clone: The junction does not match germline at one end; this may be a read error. For the CDR3, the DNA is TGTGCCAGCAGTTACTCTCTAGCGGGGGGCGCCTACAATGAGCAGTTCTTC. As protein: CASSYSLAGGAYNEQFF. V and J are TRBV6-4 and TRBJ2-1; 11 bases line up with TRBD2. CDR3 size: 17 residues. From germline, CDR1 is MRHNA and CDR2 SNTAGT.

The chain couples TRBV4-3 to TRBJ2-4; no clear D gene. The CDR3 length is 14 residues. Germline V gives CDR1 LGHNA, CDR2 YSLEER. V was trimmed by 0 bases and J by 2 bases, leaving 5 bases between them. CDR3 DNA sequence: TGCGCCAGCAGCCAAGACAGGTCCAAAAACATTCAGTACTTC. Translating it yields CASSQDRSKNIQYF.

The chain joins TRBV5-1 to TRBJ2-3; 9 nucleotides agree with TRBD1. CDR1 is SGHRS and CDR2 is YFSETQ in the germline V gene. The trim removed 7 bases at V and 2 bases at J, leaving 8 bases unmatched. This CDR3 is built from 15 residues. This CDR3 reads CASGHGQGITDTQYF. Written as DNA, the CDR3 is TGCGCCAGCGGTCATGGACAGGGGATCACAGATACGCAGTATTTT.

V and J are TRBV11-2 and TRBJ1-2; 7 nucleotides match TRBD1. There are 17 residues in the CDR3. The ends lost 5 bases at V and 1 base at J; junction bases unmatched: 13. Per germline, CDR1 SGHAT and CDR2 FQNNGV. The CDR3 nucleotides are TGTGCCAGCAGCCCGACAGGGTCCCGACGGAGTAACTATGGCTACACCTTC. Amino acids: CASSPTGSRRSNYGYTF.

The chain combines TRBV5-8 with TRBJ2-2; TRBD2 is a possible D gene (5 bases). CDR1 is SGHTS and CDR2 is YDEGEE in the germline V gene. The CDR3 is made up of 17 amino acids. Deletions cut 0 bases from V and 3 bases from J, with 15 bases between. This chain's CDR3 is CASSLGTLKSYTGELFF. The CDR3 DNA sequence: TGTGCCAGCAGCTTGGGGACTCTCAAGAGCTACACCGGGGAGCTGTTTTTT.

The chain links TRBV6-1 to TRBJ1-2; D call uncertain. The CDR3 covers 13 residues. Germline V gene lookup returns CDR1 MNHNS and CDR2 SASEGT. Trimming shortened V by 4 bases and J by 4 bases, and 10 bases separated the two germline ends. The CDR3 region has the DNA TGTGCCAGCAGTGGAGGGAGCCTCTATGGCTACACCTTC. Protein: CASSGGSLYGYTF.

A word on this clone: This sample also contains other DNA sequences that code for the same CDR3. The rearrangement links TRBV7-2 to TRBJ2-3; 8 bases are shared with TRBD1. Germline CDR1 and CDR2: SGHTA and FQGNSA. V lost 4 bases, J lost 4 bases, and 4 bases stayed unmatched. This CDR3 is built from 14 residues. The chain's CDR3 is CASSSGQGPDTQYF. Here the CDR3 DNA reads TGTGCCAGCAGCTCCGGACAGGGCCCAGATACGCAGTATTTT. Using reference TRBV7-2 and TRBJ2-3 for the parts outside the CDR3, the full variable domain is GAGVSQSPSNKVTEKGKDVELRCDPISGHTALYWYRQSLGQGLEFLIYFQGNSAPDKSGLPSDRFSAERTGGSVSTLTIQRTQQEDSAVYLCASSSGQGPDTQYFGPGTRLTVL.

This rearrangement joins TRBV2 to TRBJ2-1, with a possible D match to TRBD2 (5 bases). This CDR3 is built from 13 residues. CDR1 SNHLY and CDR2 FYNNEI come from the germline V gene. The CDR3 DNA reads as TGTGCTACGAGGGCCGGAGTCTACAATGAGCAGTTCTTC. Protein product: CATRAGVYNEQFF.

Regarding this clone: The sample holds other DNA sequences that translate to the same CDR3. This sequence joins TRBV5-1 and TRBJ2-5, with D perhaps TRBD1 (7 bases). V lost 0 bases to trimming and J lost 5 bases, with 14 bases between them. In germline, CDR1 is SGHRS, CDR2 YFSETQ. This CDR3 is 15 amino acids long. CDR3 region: CASSLGQGGWETQYF. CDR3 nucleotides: TGCGCCAGCAGCTTGGGACAGGGAGGTTGGGAGACCCAGTACTTC.